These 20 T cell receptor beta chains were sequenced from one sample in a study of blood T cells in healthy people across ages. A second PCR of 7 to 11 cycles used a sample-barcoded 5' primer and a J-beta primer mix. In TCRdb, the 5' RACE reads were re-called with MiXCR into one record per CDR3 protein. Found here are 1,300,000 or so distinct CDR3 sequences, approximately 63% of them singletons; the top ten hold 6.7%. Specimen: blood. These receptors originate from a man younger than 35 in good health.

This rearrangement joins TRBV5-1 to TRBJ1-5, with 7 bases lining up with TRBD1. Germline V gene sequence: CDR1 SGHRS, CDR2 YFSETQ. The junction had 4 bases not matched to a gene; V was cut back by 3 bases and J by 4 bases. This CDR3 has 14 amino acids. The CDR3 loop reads CASSWDSQNQPQHF. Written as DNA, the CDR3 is TGCGCCAGCAGCTGGGACAGCCAGAATCAGCCCCAGCATTTT.

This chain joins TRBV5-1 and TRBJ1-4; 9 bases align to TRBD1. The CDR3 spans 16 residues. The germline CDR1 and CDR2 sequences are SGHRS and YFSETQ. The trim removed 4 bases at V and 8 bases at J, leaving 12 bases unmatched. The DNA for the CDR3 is TGCGCCAGCAGCCGCTTCCAGGGACAGGGTGAAGAAAAACTGTTTTTT. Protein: CASSRFQGQGEEKLFF.

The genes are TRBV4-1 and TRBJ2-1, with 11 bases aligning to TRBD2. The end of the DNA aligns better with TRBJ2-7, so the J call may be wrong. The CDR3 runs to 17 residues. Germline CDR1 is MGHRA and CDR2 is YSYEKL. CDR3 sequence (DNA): TGCGCCAGCAGCCGAACCTTAGCGGGGGGGACCTACAATGAGCAGTACTTC. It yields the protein CASSRTLAGGTYNEQYF.

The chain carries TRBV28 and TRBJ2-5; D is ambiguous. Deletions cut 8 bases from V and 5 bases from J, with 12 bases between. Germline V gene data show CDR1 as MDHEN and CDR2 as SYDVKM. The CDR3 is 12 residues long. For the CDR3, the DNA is TGTGCCAGCGGATCAAACCTGGAGACCCAGTACTTC. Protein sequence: CASGSNLETQYF.

CDR3 in DNA: TGTGCCAGCAGCCGGACAGGGGGCCACGAGCAGTACTTC. Translation: CASSRTGGHEQYF. The J gene is TRBJ2-7, the V gene TRBV7-8, with 11 bases identical to TRBD1. With V trimmed by 5 bases and J by 5 bases, 2 bases remained unmatched. Germline lookup yields CDR1 SGHVS and CDR2 FQNEAQ. The CDR3 is 13 amino acids.

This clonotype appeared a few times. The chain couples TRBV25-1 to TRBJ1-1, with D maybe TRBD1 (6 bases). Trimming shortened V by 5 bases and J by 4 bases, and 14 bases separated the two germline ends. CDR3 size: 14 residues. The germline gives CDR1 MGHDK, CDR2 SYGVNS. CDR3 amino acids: CASSYGGSGTEAFF. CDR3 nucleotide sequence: TGTGCCAGCAGTTACGGGGGCTCGGGCACTGAAGCTTTCTTT.

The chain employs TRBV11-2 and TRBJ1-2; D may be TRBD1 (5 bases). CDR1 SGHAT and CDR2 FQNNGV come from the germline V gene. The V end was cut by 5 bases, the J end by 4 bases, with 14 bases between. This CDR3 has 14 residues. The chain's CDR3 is CASSRKGIGYGYTF. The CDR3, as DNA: TGTGCCAGCAGCCGCAAGGGGATCGGCTATGGCTACACCTTC.

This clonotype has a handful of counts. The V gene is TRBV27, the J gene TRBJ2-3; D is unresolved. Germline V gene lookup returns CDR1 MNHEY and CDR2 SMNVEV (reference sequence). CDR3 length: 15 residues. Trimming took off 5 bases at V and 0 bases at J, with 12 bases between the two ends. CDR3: CASSPGHSSTDTQYF. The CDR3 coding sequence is TGTGCCAGCAGTCCAGGCCACTCTAGCACAGATACGCAGTATTTT.

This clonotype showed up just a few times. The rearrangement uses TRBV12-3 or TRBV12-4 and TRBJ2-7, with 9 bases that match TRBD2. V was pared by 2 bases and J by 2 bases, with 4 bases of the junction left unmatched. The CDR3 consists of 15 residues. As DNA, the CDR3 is TGTGCCAGCAGTTTACTTAGCGGGGGTACCTACGAGCAGTACTTC. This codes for CASSLLSGGTYEQYF.

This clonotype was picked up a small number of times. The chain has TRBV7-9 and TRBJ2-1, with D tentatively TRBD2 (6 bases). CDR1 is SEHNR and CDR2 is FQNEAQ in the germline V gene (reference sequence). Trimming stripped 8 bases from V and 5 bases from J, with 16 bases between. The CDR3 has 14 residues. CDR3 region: CASRRDPLNNEQFF. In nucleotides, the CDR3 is TGTGCCAGCCGGCGGGACCCCCTAAACAATGAGCAGTTCTTC.

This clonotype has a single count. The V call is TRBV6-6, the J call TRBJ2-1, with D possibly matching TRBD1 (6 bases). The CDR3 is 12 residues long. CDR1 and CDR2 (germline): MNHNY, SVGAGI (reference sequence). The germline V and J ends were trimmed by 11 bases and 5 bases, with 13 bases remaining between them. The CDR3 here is CAVQGGDNEQFF. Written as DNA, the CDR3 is TGTGCCGTACAGGGTGGAGACAATGAGCAGTTCTTC.

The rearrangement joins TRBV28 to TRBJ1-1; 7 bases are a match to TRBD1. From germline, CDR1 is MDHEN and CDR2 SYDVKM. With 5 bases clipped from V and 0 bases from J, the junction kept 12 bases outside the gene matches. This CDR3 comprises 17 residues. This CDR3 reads CASSPPGQMIMNTEAFF. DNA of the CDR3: TGTGCCAGCAGTCCCCCGGGACAGATGATTATGAACACTGAAGCTTTCTTT.

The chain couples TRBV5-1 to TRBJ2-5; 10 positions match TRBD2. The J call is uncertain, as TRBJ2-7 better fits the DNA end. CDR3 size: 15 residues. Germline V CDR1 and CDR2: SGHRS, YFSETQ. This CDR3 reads CASSPSTSGRYEQYF. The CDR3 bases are TGCGCCAGCAGCCCATCGACTAGCGGGCGTTACGAGCAGTACTTC.

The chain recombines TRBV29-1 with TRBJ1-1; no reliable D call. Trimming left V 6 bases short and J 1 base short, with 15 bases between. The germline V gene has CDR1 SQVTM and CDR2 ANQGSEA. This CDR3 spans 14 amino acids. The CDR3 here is CSVRRRPKNTEAFF. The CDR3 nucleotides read TGCAGCGTCCGACGCCGTCCGAAGAACACTGAAGCTTTCTTT.

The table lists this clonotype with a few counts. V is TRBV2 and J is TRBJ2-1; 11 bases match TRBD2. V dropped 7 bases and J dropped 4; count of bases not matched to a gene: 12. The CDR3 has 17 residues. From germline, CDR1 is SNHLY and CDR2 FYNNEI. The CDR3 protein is CASITAVSGGEYNEQFF. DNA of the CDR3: TGTGCCAGCATAACGGCGGTTAGCGGGGGGGAATACAATGAGCAGTTCTTC.

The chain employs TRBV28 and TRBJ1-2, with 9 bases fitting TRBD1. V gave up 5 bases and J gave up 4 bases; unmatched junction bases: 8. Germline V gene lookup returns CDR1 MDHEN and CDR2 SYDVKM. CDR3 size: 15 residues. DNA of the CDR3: TGTGCCAGCAGTCTACAGGGGGCTGGTGGCTATGGCTACACCTTC. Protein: CASSLQGAGGYGYTF.

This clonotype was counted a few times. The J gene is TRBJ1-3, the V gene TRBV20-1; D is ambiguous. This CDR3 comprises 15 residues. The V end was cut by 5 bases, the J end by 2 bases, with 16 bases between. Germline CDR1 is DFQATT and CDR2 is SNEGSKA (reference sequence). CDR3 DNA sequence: TGCAGTGCTCGCTCGGACCCACAACCTGGAAACACCATATATTTT. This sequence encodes CSARSDPQPGNTIYF.

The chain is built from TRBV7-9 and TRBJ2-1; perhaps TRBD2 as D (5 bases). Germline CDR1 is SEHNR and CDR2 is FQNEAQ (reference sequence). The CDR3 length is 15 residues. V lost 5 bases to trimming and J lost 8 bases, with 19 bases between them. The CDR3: CASSRGSSSFHEQFF. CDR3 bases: TGTGCCAGCAGCCGAGGGTCTAGCTCTTTCCATGAGCAGTTCTTC.

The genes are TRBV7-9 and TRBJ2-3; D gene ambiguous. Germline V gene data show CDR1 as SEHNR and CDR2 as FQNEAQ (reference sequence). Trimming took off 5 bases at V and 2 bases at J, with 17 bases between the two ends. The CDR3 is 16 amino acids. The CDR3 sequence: CASSPLPVDSTDTQYF. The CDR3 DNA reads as TGTGCCAGCAGCCCGCTCCCCGTCGATTCCACAGATACGCAGTATTTT.

The CDR3 nucleotides read TGTGCCAGAGAGAGGGACACGTCAGATACGCAGTATTTT. Translated, it gives CARERDTSDTQYF. The V call is TRBV7-9, the J call TRBJ2-3, with D possibly TRBD1 on 6 matching bases. Germline V CDR1 and CDR2: SEHNR, FQNEAQ (reference sequence). The V end was cut by 9 bases, the J end by 4 bases, with 14 bases between. The length of the CDR3 is 13 residues.